The 21 T cell receptor beta chains in this list originate from one sample, sequenced in a study of graft-versus-host responses after intestinal transplantation. Using immunoSEQ multiplex PCR, the repertoire was profiled, and TCRdb retains in-frame clones only, with some absent. The sample gives over 20,000 clones, 40% of which show up once; 0.65% to 0.8% is in the top ten. The sequenced sample was alloreactive CD4+ T cells from a mixed lymphocyte reaction culture, obtained before intestinal transplant. Subset defined: CFSE-low proliferating T cells sorted from approximately six-day pre-transplant mixed lymphocyte reaction (GvH or HvG direction). All receptors derive from a human patient who received an intestinal transplant.

This chain uses TRBV6-6 with TRBJ1-6, with D maybe TRBD1 (6 bases). There are 15 residues in the CDR3. V gave up 8 bases and J gave up 9 bases, with 20 bases separating them. Germline V gene sequence: CDR1 MNHNY, CDR2 SVGAGI (reference sequence). CDR3 nucleotides: TGTGCCAGCCGAAGGTTGGCAGGGGACGGTTCACCCCTCCACTTT. The encoded protein is CASRRLAGDGSPLHF.

The rearrangement joins TRBV5-6 to TRBJ1-6, with TRBD1 as a possible D gene (6 bases). The CDR3 extends over 14 amino acids. The V end lost 0 bases, the J end lost 10 bases, and 11 bases lay between the germline ends. Germline CDR1 is SGHDT and CDR2 is YYEEEE. For the CDR3, the DNA is TGTGCCAGCAGCTTGGCCGGGGGGCGGTCACCCCTCCACTTT. As protein: CASSLAGGRSPLHF.

This clone was recorded a few times. The chain recombines TRBV5-1 with TRBJ2-1, with D possibly matching TRBD2 (5 bases). Germline CDR1 and CDR2: SGHRS and YFSETQ. Between the trimmed V and J ends, which lost 1 base and 7 bases, there was a span of 15 bases. This CDR3 is 15 amino acids long. Here the CDR3 DNA reads TGCGCCAGCAGCTTGACCCCACGGGGAATTAATGAGCAGTTCTTC. Protein: CASSLTPRGINEQFF. The complete variable domain, with remaining parts taken from reference TRBV5-1 and TRBJ2-1, reads KAGVTQTPRYLIKTRGQQVTLSCSPISGHRSVSWYQQTPGQGLQFLFEYFSETQRNKGNFPGRFSGRQFSNSRSEMNVSTLELGDSALYLCASSLTPRGINEQFFGPGTRLTVL.

The rearrangement uses TRBV6-1 and TRBJ1-5; tentatively, D is TRBD1 (5 bases). The ends were cut back, 5 bases at V and 5 bases at J, with 13 bases in the middle. This CDR3 spans 14 amino acids. Germline V gene lookup returns CDR1 MNHNS and CDR2 SASEGT. DNA of the CDR3: TGTGCCAGCAGTCGGCAGGGTCGTTATCAGCCCCAGCATTTT. This translates into CASSRQGRYQPQHF.

This clone was observed a few times. The chain uses TRBV5-1 and TRBJ2-5; 10 nucleotides agree with TRBD1. The CDR3 consists of 15 residues. J gave up 5 bases and V 0 bases, and 4 bases lay outside the gene matches. The germline gives CDR1 SGHRS, CDR2 YFSETQ. The CDR3 bases are TGCGCCAGCAGCTTGGGGGACAGGGGAGGCGAGACCCAGTACTTC. Its translation: CASSLGDRGGETQYF.

This chain uses TRBV19 with TRBJ2-5; 15 positions agree with TRBD2. Germline values: CDR1 LNHDA, CDR2 SQIVND (reference sequence). The CDR3 is 21 residues long. V shed 5 bases and J 5 bases; nucleotides not matched to a gene: 21. CDR3 sequence (DNA): TGTGCCAGTAGTCACCGGGGGACTAGCGGGGGGACAAAGGACTCCAAGGAGACCCAGTACTTC. Protein: CASSHRGTSGGTKDSKETQYF. The full variable domain, in which reference TRBV19 and TRBJ2-5 provide the parts outside the CDR3, is DGGITQSPKYLFRKEGQNVTLSCEQNLNHDAMYWYRQDPGQGLRLIYYSQIVNDFQKGDIAEGYSVSREKKESFPLTVTSAQKNPTAFYLCASSHRGTSGGTKDSKETQYFGPGTRLLVL.

The V and J genes are TRBV6-5 and TRBJ2-7; TRBD1 agrees at 8 bases. The CDR3 totals 16 residues. Trimming took 0 bases from V and 2 from J; bases not matched to a gene: 6. The germline V gene has CDR1 MNHEY and CDR2 SVGAGI. The CDR3 protein is CASSYSAPGQAYEQYF. CDR3 nucleotide sequence: TGTGCCAGCAGTTACTCGGCGCCGGGACAGGCCTACGAGCAGTACTTC.

The V and J genes are TRBV5-4 and TRBJ1-6; D not certain. Germline V CDR1 and CDR2: SGHNT, YYREEE (reference sequence). The CDR3 length is 15 residues. Trimming removed 0 bases at V and 7 bases at J, with 11 bases between. This CDR3 reads CASSLGGRKNSPLHF. As DNA, the CDR3 is TGTGCCAGCAGCTTGGGAGGGCGGAAGAATTCACCCCTCCACTTT.

This chain links TRBV6-6 with TRBJ2-3; 11 nucleotides match TRBD2. The germline V gene has CDR1 MNHNY and CDR2 SVGAGI (reference sequence). Trimming took 6 bases from V and 4 from J; bases not matched to a gene: 0. This CDR3 is 13 amino acids long. CDR3 sequence reads: CASRLAGADTQYF. CDR3 nucleotide sequence: TGTGCCAGCAGACTAGCGGGGGCAGATACGCAGTATTTT.

This clone was counted a few times. V is TRBV6-6 and J is TRBJ1-1; the D gene is possibly TRBD1 (5 bases). The CDR3 totals 15 residues. Trimming pared 0 bases from V and 3 bases from J, leaving 11 bases between. Germline values: CDR1 MNHNY, CDR2 SVGAGI (reference sequence). CDR3 DNA: TGTGCCAGCAGTTACTCGAGACAGTTATACACTGAAGCTTTCTTT. Its translation is CASSYSRQLYTEAFF.

The J gene is TRBJ2-1, the V gene TRBV5-4, with 7 bases aligning to TRBD2. Trimming at V came to 3 bases and at J to 7 bases, leaving 16 bases not matched to a gene. The germline V gene encodes CDR1 SGHNT and CDR2 YYREEE (reference sequence). The CDR3 consists of 17 residues. The chain's CDR3 is CASSWPDWRERGNEQFF. The CDR3, as DNA: TGTGCCAGCAGCTGGCCGGACTGGCGGGAGAGGGGTAATGAGCAGTTCTTC. Full variable domain (missing parts from reference TRBV5-4 and TRBJ2-1): ETGVTQSPTHLIKTRGQQVTLRCSSQSGHNTVSWYQQALGQGPQFIFQYYREEENGRGNFPPRFSGLQFPNYSSELNVNALELDDSALYLCASSWPDWRERGNEQFFGPGTRLTVL.

CDR3 coding DNA: TGTGCCAGCAGTCGACACTCCTACAATGAGCAGTTCTTC. It encodes CASSRHSYNEQFF. The gene calls are TRBV6-5 and TRBJ2-1; D not resolved. Per the germline V gene, CDR1 is MNHEY and CDR2 is SVGAGI. V was trimmed by 5 bases and J by 0 bases, leaving 5 bases between them. This CDR3 region has 13 residues.

V gene TRBV29-1 combines with J gene TRBJ1-4; D may be TRBD1 (5 bases). This CDR3 has 12 residues. V was clipped by 7 bases and J by 8 bases, with 14 bases between them. Germline V gene sequence: CDR1 SQVTM, CDR2 ANQGSEA. CDR3 region: CSARTTAEKLFF. The DNA for the CDR3 is TGCAGCGCCAGAACGACAGCCGAAAAACTGTTTTTT.

The rearrangement links TRBV6-5 to TRBJ2-1; possible D gene TRBD1, 6 bases. Germline assignment: CDR1 MNHEY and CDR2 SVGAGI. This CDR3 spans 14 amino acids. V was cut by 2 bases and J by 7 bases, with 12 bases left in between. CDR3 loop: CASSYLRGGNEQFF. The CDR3 bases are TGTGCCAGCAGTTACCTCAGGGGCGGGAATGAGCAGTTCTTC.

In its sample, this clone was seen a few times. The chain recombines TRBV18 with TRBJ2-6; 7 nucleotides agree with TRBD1. Germline-derived CDR1 and CDR2 are KGHSH and LQKENI. The CDR3 totals 19 residues. The J segment lost 0 bases and the V segment lost 2 bases, leaving 10 bases of the junction unmatched. The CDR3 DNA is TGTGCCAGCTCACCAAGTTCTGGGGACAGAAGCTCTGGGGCCAACGTCCTGACTTTC. It specifies CASSPSSGDRSSGANVLTF.

The chain is built from TRBV5-1 and TRBJ2-3; TRBD2 might be the D (5 bases). Germline-derived CDR1 and CDR2 are SGHRS and YFSETQ. V shed 3 bases and J shed 1 base, with 12 bases lying between them. The length of the CDR3 is 15 residues. The CDR3 DNA reads as TGCGCCAGCAGCTGGTCCTGGGGAGGCACAGATACGCAGTATTTT. Translated, it gives CASSWSWGGTDTQYF.

The chain carries TRBV6-4 and TRBJ1-6; D might be TRBD1 (5 bases). This CDR3 spans 14 amino acids. In germline, CDR1 is MRHNA, CDR2 SNTAGT. Trimming pared 6 bases from V and 9 bases from J, leaving 15 bases between. The chain's CDR3 is CASREQGGGSPLHF. Here the CDR3 DNA reads TGTGCCAGCAGAGAGCAGGGAGGAGGTTCACCCCTCCACTTT.

The chain combines TRBV2 with TRBJ2-5, with D possibly TRBD2 on 5 matching bases. CDR3 length: 15 amino acids. Germline V lookup: CDR1 SNHLY, CDR2 FYNNEI. V was shortened by 0 bases and J by 5 bases, with 13 bases between the two germline ends. The CDR3 nucleotides are TGTGCCAGCAGTGAAGCGCTTCTGCGCGGGGAGACCCAGTACTTC. Its translation is CASSEALLRGETQYF.

The genes are TRBV6-5 and TRBJ1-2; D not resolved. Deletions cut 0 bases from V and 0 bases from J, with 5 bases between. CDR3 length equals 14 residues. Germline V gene lookup returns CDR1 MNHEY and CDR2 SVGAGI. In nucleotides, the CDR3 is TGTGCCAGCAGTTACTCGGGCCCTAACTATGGCTACACCTTC. It codes for CASSYSGPNYGYTF.

Only a few counts were recorded for this clone. The chain joins TRBV19 to TRBJ1-2; 7 bases agree with TRBD1. CDR1 and CDR2 from the germline V gene are LNHDA and SQIVND (reference sequence). Germline trimming cut 3 bases from V and 6 bases from J; bases unmatched to any gene: 7. The CDR3 loop spans 14 amino acids. The CDR3 DNA follows: TGTGCCAGTAGTATTCCTGGCAGGGGGGATGGCTACACCTTC. Its translation: CASSIPGRGDGYTF.

The rearrangement joins TRBV7-3 to TRBJ2-1; 12 bases fit TRBD2. Germline loops: CDR1 SGHTA, CDR2 FQGTGA. The CDR3 contains 16 residues. The V segment lost 2 bases and the J segment 4 bases; nucleotides outside the gene matches: 3. Written as DNA, the CDR3 is TGTGCCAGCAGCTTACTAGCGGGGGGGTTTTACAATGAGCAGTTCTTC. Amino acids: CASSLLAGGFYNEQFF.